This record looks at one TCR beta chain sequence and its context. What it recognizes is unknown. The CDR3 loop spans 18 amino acids. Germline V gene sequence: CDR1 SGHTS, CDR2 YDEGEE. Germline trimming cut 3 bases from V and 3 bases from J; bases unmatched to any gene: 15. The data belong to a study of CD4 T cells in relation to SARS-CoV-2 and coronaviruses. Study-wide results and limits: SARS-CoV-2-driven expansion was significantly weaker in crossreactive than monoreactive clones.

Measured with immunoSEQ multiplex PCR; TCRdb has only the in-frame clones, and not every one. This sample has tens of thousands of clones; roughly 82% occur once, and the top ten carry more than 1.2%. The sequencing input was naive CD4+ T cells from PBMCs, cultured in vitro. Subset in this sample: naive CD4+ T cells isolated by negative enrichment. This sequence originates from an adult with COVID-19. The chain links TRBV5-8 to TRBJ2-3, with 8 positions matching TRBD2. The CDR3 region has the DNA TGTGCCAGCAGCTCCGGAGCAGTTATAGCGGGAAATACAGATACGCAGTATTTT. It specifies CASSSGAVIAGNTDTQYF.